Listed below are T cell receptor beta chains from one sample, sequenced in a study of response to subunit inactivated influenza vaccine. TCRdb called the RT-PCR reads again in MiXCR, with one record for every CDR3 protein. This sample yields approximately 570,000 distinct CDR3 sequences, of which 6.5% to 8% are seen a single time; approximately 12% belongs to the top ten. The source was PBMCs from blood, collected around 2 years after vaccination. Source of these receptors: a man between 50 and 69 years old who received an inactivated influenza vaccine. Both conserved end residues are part of each CDR3. D genes are given only for firm matches. Size is omitted from some rows. Given values are once, few, many or a class for expanded clones.

abundance: few
d_gene: -
j_gene: TRBJ2-7
v_gene: TRBV5-6
CDR3aa: CASSWGNGGLYEQYF
CDR3nt: TGTGCCAGCAGCTGGGGGAATGGGGGGCTTTACGAGCAGTACTTC

abundance: few
d_gene: -
j_gene: TRBJ1-4
v_gene: TRBV20-1
CDR3aa: CSAPRPEEEKLFF
CDR3nt: TGCAGTGCTCCCCGCCCCGAGGAGGAAAAACTGTTTTTT

abundance: -
d_gene: -
j_gene: TRBJ2-7
v_gene: TRBV7-3
CDR3aa: CASSLDGRGHEQYF
CDR3nt: TGTGCCAGCAGCTTAGACGGCAGGGGACACGAGCAGTACTTC

abundance: -
d_gene: -
j_gene: TRBJ2-5
v_gene: TRBV14
CDR3aa: CASSQVADYGETQYF
CDR3nt: TGTGCCAGCAGCCAGGTAGCGGACTATGGTGAAACCCAGTACTTC

abundance: many
d_gene: -
j_gene: TRBJ2-2
v_gene: TRBV7-9
CDR3aa: CASSLPTNTGELFF
CDR3nt: TGTGCCAGCAGCTTACCGACGAACACCGGGGAGCTGTTTTTT

abundance: many
d_gene: -
j_gene: TRBJ2-5
v_gene: TRBV12-3/TRBV12-4
CDR3aa: CASSLYRDNQETQYF
CDR3nt: TGTGCCAGCAGTCTGTACCGGGACAACCAAGAGACCCAGTACTTC

abundance: many
d_gene: TRBD1
j_gene: TRBJ1-2
v_gene: TRBV20-1
CDR3aa: CSAKSTGTGGYGYTF
CDR3nt: TGCAGTGCTAAGAGTACCGGGACAGGGGGCTATGGCTACACCTTC

abundance: -
d_gene: -
j_gene: TRBJ2-5
v_gene: TRBV7-9
CDR3aa: CASSLEARETQYF
CDR3nt: TGTGCCAGCAGCTTAGAGGCTCGCGAGACCCAGTACTTC

abundance: few
d_gene: TRBD2
j_gene: TRBJ2-7
v_gene: TRBV19
CDR3aa: CASSIERGSYEQYF
CDR3nt: TGTGCCAGTAGTATAGAGCGGGGGTCCTACGAGCAGTACTTC

abundance: few
d_gene: TRBD1
j_gene: TRBJ2-7
v_gene: TRBV2
CDR3aa: CASSEDRDREDEQYF
CDR3nt: TGTGCCAGCAGTGAAGACCGGGACAGGGAGGACGAGCAGTACTTC

abundance: few
d_gene: TRBD1
j_gene: TRBJ1-4
v_gene: TRBV4-3
CDR3aa: CASSQRTGGTTNEKLFF
CDR3nt: TGCGCCAGCAGCCAACGGACAGGGGGCACCACTAATGAAAAACTGTTTTTT

abundance: few
d_gene: -
j_gene: TRBJ1-5
v_gene: TRBV9
CDR3aa: CASSVVQDAYSNQPQHF
CDR3nt: TGTGCCAGCAGCGTAGTACAGGATGCCTATAGCAATCAGCCCCAGCATTTT

abundance: many
d_gene: -
j_gene: TRBJ2-7
v_gene: TRBV7-2
CDR3aa: CASSPSPTFEQYF
CDR3nt: TGTGCCAGCAGTCCCAGCCCTACTTTTGAGCAGTACTTC

abundance: few
d_gene: -
j_gene: TRBJ2-1
v_gene: TRBV20-1
CDR3aa: CSAPAARGNEQFF
CDR3nt: TGCAGTGCCCCCGCCGCCCGTGGGAATGAGCAGTTCTTC

abundance: many
d_gene: -
j_gene: TRBJ2-1
v_gene: TRBV29-1
CDR3aa: CSVEALFYNEQFF
CDR3nt: TGCAGCGTTGAAGCTTTGTTTTACAATGAGCAGTTCTTC